This TCR beta chain was obtained from a study of radiotherapy plus CTLA-4 blockade in lung cancer. Trimming took 5 bases from V and 5 from J, leaving 9 bases between them. This CDR3 region has 12 residues. CDR1 and CDR2 (germline): SGHAT, FQNNGV. Libraries were prepared by immunoSEQ multiplex PCR; TCRdb keeps only in-frame clonotypes and omits some of them. Of 85,000 to 130,000 clones in the sample, under 90% are singletons; the top ten hold less than 2.5%. Sequencing used peripheral blood, obtained from a patient treated with radiotherapy plus ipilimumab. The TCR was taken from a human donor with non-small cell lung cancer that progressed on radiotherapy plus ipilimumab. Some clones in this sample may be carry-over from other donors' samples. V and J are TRBV11-2 and TRBJ1-2; D ambiguous. The CDR3 nucleotides read TGTGCCAGCAGCCTCCGGACGTATGGCTACACCTTC. Protein product: CASSLRTYGYTF.